Listed below are T cell receptor beta chains from one sample, sequenced in a study of T cells after yellow fever vaccination. TCRdb reprocessed the 5' RACE reads via MiXCR and lists one record per CDR3 protein. The repertoire holds 500,000 to 650,000 distinct CDR3 sequences, with about 13% as singletons. The sample here was PBMCs, taken on the day of the yellow fever booster vaccination. The receptors here all came from a man aged 30 to 39 who received the YFV17D yellow fever vaccine. CDR3s include the opening cysteine and the closing phenylalanine or tryptophan. A D gene is named only where the DNA matches it firmly. The listing skips clone size in some rows; elsewhere it reads once, few, many or a size class.

>few|-|TRBJ2-7|16|TRBV5-1
CASSPRPPSGSHEQYF
TGCGCCAGCAGCCCGAGACCACCGTCTGGTTCCCACGAGCAGTACTTC
>-|-|TRBJ2-7|13|TRBV7-2
CASSLALWNEQYF
TGTGCCAGCAGCTTAGCGCTTTGGAACGAGCAGTACTTC
>-|-|TRBJ1-1|13|TRBV7-9
CASSSSKGIEAFF
TGTGCCAGCAGCTCATCCAAGGGGATTGAAGCTTTCTTT
>few|TRBD2|TRBJ2-7|14|TRBV20-1
CSARRTSGSYEQYF
TGCAGTGCTAGACGGACTAGCGGGAGCTACGAGCAGTACTTC
>many|-|TRBJ2-5|11|TRBV5-1
CASSIQETQYF
TGTGCCAGCAGCATTCAAGAGACCCAGTACTTC
>-|-|TRBJ2-7|15|TRBV21-1
CARADRLGSDYEQYF
TGTGCCAGAGCGGACAGGCTGGGATCTGACTACGAGCAGTACTTC
>few|-|TRBJ1-4|13|TRBV12-3/TRBV12-4
CASKRSDLEKLFF
TGTGCCAGCAAGAGGTCCGACCTTGAAAAACTGTTTTTT
>-|-|TRBJ2-7|13|TRBV6-1
CASSPTGSREQYF
TGTGCCAGCAGCCCAACCGGGTCTAGGGAGCAGTACTTC
>-|-|TRBJ2-7|13|TRBV28
CASSWGGGDEQYF
TGTGCCAGCAGTTGGGGAGGGGGCGACGAGCAGTACTTC
>-|TRBD2|TRBJ2-1|15|TRBV7-7
CASSPWGRAHNEQFF
TGTGCCAGCAGCCCCTGGGGGAGGGCCCACAATGAGCAGTTCTTC
>-|-|TRBJ2-7|15|TRBV12-3/TRBV12-4
CASTLQGRVTYEQYF
TGTGCCAGCACCCTTCAGGGCAGGGTAACCTACGAGCAGTACTTC
>few|-|TRBJ2-2|15|TRBV5-6
CASLRGNSNTGELFF
TGTGCCAGCCTTAGAGGCAACTCGAACACCGGGGAGCTGTTTTTT
>-|-|TRBJ2-1|13|TRBV20-1
CSAIGRVVNEQFF
TGCAGTGCTATAGGAAGGGTAGTTAATGAGCAGTTCTTC
>-|-|TRBJ1-1|16|TRBV6-1
CASSGTVQEFNTEAFF
TGTGCCAGCAGTGGTACGGTACAGGAGTTTAACACTGAAGCTTTCTTT
>-|-|TRBJ2-7|15|TRBV4-1
CASSQDRTVSYEQYF
TGCGCCAGCAGCCAAGACCGGACGGTCTCCTACGAGCAGTACTTC
>-|-|TRBJ2-7|13|TRBV7-2
CASSGRTAREQYF
TGTGCCAGCAGCGGGAGGACGGCGCGCGAGCAGTACTTC
>many|-|TRBJ2-1|11|TRBV5-1
CASSSHNEQFF
TGCGCCAGCAGCTCCCACAATGAGCAGTTCTTC
>-|TRBD2|TRBJ2-7|15|TRBV20-1
CSARGPGLAHREQYF
TGCAGTGCTAGAGGGCCGGGACTAGCGCACCGGGAGCAGTACTTC
>-|-|TRBJ2-7|14|TRBV4-3
CASSQWTDNYEQYF
TGCGCCAGCAGCCAATGGACGGACAACTACGAGCAGTACTTC
>-|TRBD1|TRBJ2-7|15|TRBV28
CASSIPGQGSYEQYF
TGTGCCAGCAGTATACCGGGACAGGGGTCCTACGAGCAGTACTTC
>-|-|TRBJ2-7|15|TRBV7-2
CASSLFWGDSYEQYF
TGTGCCAGCAGCTTATTCTGGGGGGACTCCTACGAGCAGTACTTC
>-|-|TRBJ2-3|15|TRBV20-1
CSARDGTFTTDTQYF
TGCAGTGCTAGAGATGGGACTTTTACCACAGATACGCAGTATTTT
>few|TRBD1|TRBJ2-7|14|TRBV10-3
CASQQQGTIYEQYF
TGTGCCAGCCAGCAACAGGGGACAATTTACGAGCAGTACTTC
>-|TRBD2|TRBJ2-7|15|TRBV29-1
CSVEGTGTRYYEQYF
TGCAGCGTTGAAGGTACCGGGACTAGATACTACGAGCAGTACTTC
>many|-|TRBJ1-2|12|TRBV3-1
CASSQDEPAPSF
TGTGCCAGCAGCCAAGATGAGCCGGCACCATCCTTC
>-|-|TRBJ2-5|13|TRBV2
CASRVADQETQYF
TGTGCCAGCAGGGTAGCGGATCAAGAGACCCAGTACTTC
>few|-|TRBJ2-4|15|TRBV29-1
CSVEIPWGEKNIQYF
TGCAGCGTTGAAATCCCTTGGGGGGAGAAAAACATTCAGTACTTC
>-|TRBD1|TRBJ2-1|15|TRBV7-2
CASSLVAGGVNEQCF
TGTGCCAGCAGCTTAGTGGCAGGGGGAGTAAATGAGCAGTGCTTC
>-|TRBD2|TRBJ2-6|18|TRBV7-6
CASSLAGGGSSGANVLTF
TGTGCCAGCAGCTTAGCGGGGGGAGGGAGTTCTGGGGCCAACGTCCTGACTTTC
>-|-|TRBJ2-3|16|TRBV11-2
CASSLGGTGLGDTQYF
TGTGCCAGCAGCCTAGGAGGGACGGGCCTTGGGGATACGCAGTATTTT
>few|TRBD2|TRBJ2-5|17|TRBV5-1
CASSYRTSGRALETQYF
TGCGCCAGCAGCTACCGGACTAGCGGGAGGGCCTTGGAGACCCAGTACTTC
>-|TRBD1|TRBJ1-2|13|TRBV7-2
CASSLGDRAGYTF
TGTGCCAGCAGCTTAGGGGACAGGGCTGGCTACACCTTC
>-|TRBD2|TRBJ2-7|14|TRBV20-1
CSARDRGRGYEQYF
TGCAGTGCTAGAGACCGGGGGAGGGGCTACGAGCAGTACTTC
>-|-|TRBJ2-1|16|TRBV7-8
CASSPQDFAAYNEQFF
TGTGCCAGCAGCCCCCAGGACTTCGCGGCCTACAATGAGCAGTTCTTC
>few|-|TRBJ2-5|14|TRBV7-2
CASSRQSSKETQYF
TGTGCCAGCAGCCGCCAGTCCTCAAAAGAGACCCAGTACTTC
>-|TRBD2|TRBJ2-1|12|TRBV20-1
CSAQGLAAEQFF
TGCAGTGCCCAGGGACTAGCGGCTGAGCAGTTCTTC
>few|TRBD2|TRBJ2-7|15|TRBV6-2/TRBV6-3
CASSMSGRPSYEQYF
TGTGCCAGCAGTATGAGCGGGAGACCTTCCTACGAGCAGTACTTC
>few|-|TRBJ2-1|17|TRBV4-3
CASSLGAGGLTYNEQFF
TGCGCCAGCAGCCTCGGTGCAGGGGGGTTGACCTACAATGAGCAGTTCTTC
>few|-|TRBJ2-7|11|TRBV6-5
CASTNWDEQYF
TGTGCCAGCACGAACTGGGACGAGCAGTACTTC
>few|-|TRBJ2-2|17|TRBV12-3/TRBV12-4
CASSSRQSAPNTGELFF
TGTGCCAGCAGTTCTAGACAAAGCGCCCCGAACACCGGGGAGCTGTTTTTT
>few|-|TRBJ1-2|15|TRBV4-2
CASSQTDRSREGYTF
TGTGCCAGCAGCCAAACTGACAGGTCCCGGGAGGGCTACACCTTC
>few|-|TRBJ1-5|15|TRBV6-1
CASSPGGIGNQPQHF
TGTGCCAGCAGCCCGGGGGGGATCGGCAATCAGCCCCAGCATTTT
>-|-|TRBJ2-1|12|TRBV24-1
CAAGQFHNEQFF
TGTGCCGCGGGACAGTTCCACAATGAGCAGTTCTTC
>many|TRBD1|TRBJ2-7|14|TRBV5-1
CASSTGTGNYEQYF
TGCGCCAGCAGCACCGGGACAGGAAACTACGAGCAGTACTTC
>few|TRBD1|TRBJ1-1|16|TRBV4-1
CASSQERRQGNTEAFF
TGCGCCAGCAGCCAAGAACGGAGACAGGGGAACACTGAAGCTTTCTTT
>few|-|TRBJ2-3|15|TRBV11-2
CASSLGGRGTDTQYF
TGTGCCAGCAGCTTAGGAGGCAGGGGCACAGATACGCAGTATTTT
>few|TRBD2|TRBJ2-5|15|TRBV9
CASSSGTSGSKTQYF
TGTGCCAGCAGCTCCGGGACTAGCGGCTCGAAGACCCAGTACTTC
>few|TRBD2|TRBJ2-7|14|TRBV20-1
CSASDSGRSYEQYF
TGCAGTGCTTCGGATAGCGGGAGGTCCTACGAGCAGTACTTC
>few|TRBD2|TRBJ2-7|13|TRBV4-3
CASSAGLEFEQYF
TGCGCCAGCAGTGCGGGACTAGAATTCGAGCAGTACTTC
>few|-|TRBJ2-1|11|TRBV20-1
CSARGAREQFF
TGCAGTGCTAGAGGGGCGCGTGAGCAGTTCTTC